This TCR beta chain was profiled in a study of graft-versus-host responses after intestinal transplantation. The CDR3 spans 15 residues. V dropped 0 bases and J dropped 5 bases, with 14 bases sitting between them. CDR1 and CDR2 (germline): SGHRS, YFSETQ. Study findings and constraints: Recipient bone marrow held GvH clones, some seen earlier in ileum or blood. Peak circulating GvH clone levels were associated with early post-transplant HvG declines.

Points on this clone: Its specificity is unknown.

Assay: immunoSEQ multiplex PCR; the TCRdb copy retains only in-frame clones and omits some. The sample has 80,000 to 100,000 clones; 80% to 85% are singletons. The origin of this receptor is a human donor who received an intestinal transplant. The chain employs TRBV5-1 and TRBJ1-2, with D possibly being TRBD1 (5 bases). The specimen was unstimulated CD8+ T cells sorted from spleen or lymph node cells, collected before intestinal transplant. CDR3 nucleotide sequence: TGCGCCAGCAGCTTGGGGCAGGGAGGGACTTATGGCTACACCTTC. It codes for CASSLGQGGTYGYTF.